The next 13 T cell receptor beta chains were all read from a single sample in a study of cytomegalovirus exposure and HLA in healthy donors. A multiplex PCR was run with 60 Vbeta primers and 13 Jbeta primers. Data came from immunoSEQ multiplex PCR; TCRdb stores just in-frame clones and leaves some out. The sample records fewer than 200,000 clones, 80% being singletons. Sequenced material: PBMCs. These TCRs come from a woman between 45 and 65 years old in good health and CMV-seropositive.

The chain joins TRBV9 to TRBJ1-2; 7 positions match TRBD1. The CDR3 runs to 13 residues. V was pared by 6 bases and J by 5 bases, with 7 bases of the junction left unmatched. Germline-derived CDR1 and CDR2 are SGDLS and YYNGEE. The CDR3 DNA reads TGTGCCAGCAAGGCGGACAGGATTTATGGCTACACCTTC. Its protein product is CASKADRIYGYTF.

V and J are TRBV14 and TRBJ2-2, with 7 bases aligning to TRBD1. Germline CDR1 and CDR2: SGHDN and FVKESK. Trimming removed 2 bases from V and 7 bases from J; junction bases left unmatched: 13. The CDR3 has 17 amino acids. CDR3 amino acids: CASSQRFQQGYIGELFF. The CDR3 bases are TGTGCCAGCAGCCAAAGATTTCAACAGGGGTATATCGGGGAGCTGTTTTTT.

J is TRBJ1-2 and V is TRBV7-9; D is possibly TRBD1 (6 bases). Germline-derived CDR1 and CDR2 are SEHNR and FQNEAQ (reference sequence). Trimming took off 5 bases at V and 2 bases at J, with 9 bases between the two ends. This CDR3 comprises 13 residues. The CDR3 DNA is TGTGCCAGCAGCCGGACAGAGAACTATGGCTACACCTTC. It translates to CASSRTENYGYTF. Looking up the rest from reference TRBV7-9 and TRBJ1-2 gives the full variable domain: DTGVSQNPRHKITKRGQNVTFRCDPISEHNRLYWYRQTLGQGPEFLTYFQNEAQLEKSRLLSDRFSAERPKGSFSTLEIQRTEQGDSAMYLCASSRTENYGYTFGSGTRLTVV.

The gene calls are TRBV5-1 and TRBJ2-7, with 11 bases aligning to TRBD1. CDR1 is SGHRS and CDR2 is YFSETQ in the germline V gene. The CDR3 is 15 amino acids. V gave up 0 bases and J gave up 4 bases; unmatched junction bases: 3. The CDR3 DNA is TGCGCCAGCAGCTTGGCCCGGGACAGGGGGTACGAGCAGTACTTC. Encoded protein: CASSLARDRGYEQYF.

The CDR3 DNA sequence: TGTGCCAGCAGTCGGGTCGGACAGCCCTTGAGGGGCTACACCTTC. It yields the protein CASSRVGQPLRGYTF. The chain combines TRBV27 with TRBJ1-2; TRBD1 might be the D (6 bases). This CDR3 spans 15 amino acids. V was pared by 5 bases and J by 8 bases, with 21 bases between. Germline lookup yields CDR1 MNHEY and CDR2 SMNVEV (reference sequence).

The V gene is TRBV7-2, the J gene TRBJ2-5, with 13 bases matching TRBD2. The J segment lost 0 bases and the V segment lost 5 bases, leaving 3 bases of the junction unmatched. CDR3 length: 16 amino acids. CDR1 is SGHTA and CDR2 is FQGNSA in the germline V gene. CDR3 coding DNA: TGTGCCAGCAGCACGGGACTAGCGGGGTACCAAGAGACCCAGTACTTC. It codes for CASSTGLAGYQETQYF.

The V call is TRBV29-1, the J call TRBJ2-1; 13 nucleotides line up with TRBD2. Germline CDR1 is SQVTM and CDR2 is ANQGSEA. V lost 2 bases and J lost 0; bases outside the gene matches: 7. The CDR3 consists of 18 residues. The CDR3 loop reads CSVESGLAGMSSYNEQFF. In DNA, the CDR3 is TGCAGCGTTGAATCGGGACTAGCGGGAATGAGCTCCTACAATGAGCAGTTCTTC.

In its sample, this clone was seen once. The chain carries TRBV6-1 and TRBJ2-3, with 7 bases that match TRBD2. Germline CDR1 reads MNHNS; CDR2 reads SASEGT. The CDR3 has 13 amino acids. J lost 4 bases, V lost 8 bases, and 6 bases had no gene match. The CDR3 nucleotides read TGTGCCAGCTATAGCGGGTCCCCAGATACGCAGTATTTT. This sequence encodes CASYSGSPDTQYF.

This clone was observed a handful of times. The rearrangement links TRBV7-2 to TRBJ2-7; TRBD1 agrees at 10 bases. CDR1 and CDR2 from the germline V gene are SGHTA and FQGNSA. V dropped 1 base and J dropped 5; count of bases not matched to a gene: 8. CDR3 length: 16 amino acids. CDR3: CASSLGPGQGFNEQYF. As DNA, the CDR3 is TGTGCCAGCAGCTTAGGACCGGGACAGGGGTTCAACGAGCAGTACTTC.

With regard to this clone: The junction shows a germline mismatch at one end, possibly a read error. Other DNA sequences in the sample encode the same CDR3. The chain couples TRBV6-5 to TRBJ2-2; tentative D call: TRBD2 (5 bases). The CDR3 sequence is 12 residues long. The germline V gene has CDR1 MNHEY and CDR2 SVGAGI. The CDR3 loop is CASSSIAGELFF. CDR3 bases: TGTGCCAGCAGTTCAATAGCCGGGGAGTTGTTTTTT.

The chain joins TRBV19 to TRBJ1-4; D not resolved. The CDR3 extends over 13 amino acids. Trimming removed 3 bases from V and 6 bases from J, with 8 bases in between. Germline lookup yields CDR1 LNHDA and CDR2 SQIVND (reference sequence). This CDR3 reads CASSIGQHEKLFF. The DNA for the CDR3 is TGTGCCAGTAGTATTGGGCAGCATGAAAAACTGTTTTTT. Full variable domain (rest looked up from reference TRBV19 and TRBJ1-4): DGGITQSPKYLFRKEGQNVTLSCEQNLNHDAMYWYRQDPGQGLRLIYYSQIVNDFQKGDIAEGYSVSREKKESFPLTVTSAQKNPTAFYLCASSIGQHEKLFFGSGTQLSVL.

V usage is TRBV19 and J usage is TRBJ1-5; possibly TRBD1 for D (5 bases). Germline values: CDR1 LNHDA, CDR2 SQIVND (reference sequence). V was clipped by 7 bases and J by 0 bases, with 13 bases between them. The CDR3 is 15 residues long. As DNA, the CDR3 is TGTGCCAGTACGGCAGGGAGGGGTAGCAATCAGCCCCAGCATTTT. Translating gives CASTAGRGSNQPQHF.

The chain's CDR3 is CASSPQGATNNQPQHF. In DNA form, the CDR3 reads TGTGCCAGCAGCCCACAGGGGGCGACCAACAATCAGCCCCAGCATTTT. V gene TRBV7-2 combines with J gene TRBJ1-5, with 9 bases matching TRBD1. The CDR3 sequence is 16 residues long. In germline, CDR1 is SGHTA, CDR2 FQGNSA. Unmatched junction bases numbered 8, after V lost 5 bases and J lost 3 bases.